This T cell receptor (beta chain) was identified during a study of cytomegalovirus exposure and HLA in healthy donors. The CDR3 totals 14 residues. Germline V gives CDR1 SNHLY, CDR2 FYNNEI. Trimming removed 4 bases from V and 3 bases from J, with 10 bases in between. The study ran its PCR with 60 Vbeta and 13 Jbeta primers. Some clones are missing from TCRdb's copy, which holds only in-frame ones; the method was immunoSEQ multiplex PCR. Here the sample spans approximately 160,000 clones, around four fifths being singletons. The sequence derives from a man younger than 35 in good health and CMV-seropositive. V usage is TRBV2 and J usage is TRBJ1-3; D gene unclear. The source material was PBMCs. The CDR3 loop is CASSGGFGGNTIYF. As DNA, the CDR3 is TGTGCCAGCAGTGGAGGCTTCGGTGGAAACACCATATATTTT.